The following is a T cell receptor beta chain sequence with its context. The germline gives CDR1 KGHSH, CDR2 LQKENI. The ends lost 2 bases at V and 0 bases at J; junction bases unmatched: 8. The CDR3 extends over 17 amino acids. Sequencing used immunoSEQ multiplex PCR; TCRdb keeps in-frame clones, though not all of them. The sample includes some 27,000 clones, around 90% seen only once; the top ten take about 15%. These data are taken from a study of blood T cell repertoires in COVID-19. The sequence was collected from a human donor in a cohort sampled during active COVID-19. This rearrangement joins TRBV18 to TRBJ2-7; 9 nucleotides agree with TRBD2. The specimen sequenced was peripheral blood. CDR3 bases: TGTGCCAGCTCACCATATCCTCTAGCGGGGAGCTCCTACGAGCAGTACTTC. It translates to CASSPYPLAGSSYEQYF.